Listed below are T cell receptor beta chains from one sample, sequenced in a study of blood T cell repertoires in COVID-19. Some clones are missing from TCRdb's copy, which holds only in-frame ones; the method was immunoSEQ multiplex PCR. The sample lists around 310,000 clones; around 89% were seen once. Sequences were obtained from peripheral blood. The source is a woman aged 50 to 65 with active or convalescent COVID-19. The conserved cysteine and the conserved F or W are not part of the CDR3 here. Each record gives: J gene, V gene, CDR3 length, CDR3 protein.

J: TRBJ2-2; V: TRBV3-1/TRBV3-2; length: 13; CDR3: ASSLGVSNTGELF
J: TRBJ1-3; V: TRBV10-3; length: 14; CDR3: AIMGNSGASGNTIY
J: TRBJ2-1; V: TRBV7-2; length: 9; CDR3: ASSSRNEQF
J: TRBJ1-1; V: TRBV2; length: 13; CDR3: ASTVEGGGGTEAF
J: TRBJ2-3; V: TRBV12-3/TRBV12-4; length: 10; CDR3: ASRGGGDTQY
J: TRBJ2-5; V: TRBV5-4; length: 14; CDR3: ASSLINRASGETQY
J: TRBJ2-2; V: TRBV18; length: 13; CDR3: ASSAGTANTGELF
J: TRBJ2-7; V: TRBV19; length: 13; CDR3: ASSTGTSGSREQY
J: TRBJ1-2; V: TRBV4-3; length: 14; CDR3: ASSQEERVSVYGYT
J: TRBJ2-3; V: TRBV7-3; length: 9; CDR3: ASSQGDAQY
J: TRBJ2-1; V: TRBV7-2; length: 14; CDR3: ASSWTGTSVYNEQF
J: TRBJ2-5; V: TRBV18; length: 12; CDR3: ASSYRGLEETQY
J: TRBJ2-5; V: TRBV7-2; length: 11; CDR3: ASSLLFQETQY
J: TRBJ2-5; V: TRBV7-3; length: 12; CDR3: ASSLSGSGETQY
J: TRBJ1-3; V: TRBV10-3; length: 13; CDR3: AISDTGIAGNTIY
J: TRBJ1-3; V: TRBV9; length: 17; CDR3: ASSVGGTGWQGSGNTIY
J: TRBJ1-1; V: TRBV30; length: 9; CDR3: AWRETVEAF
J: TRBJ1-6; V: TRBV6-2/TRBV6-3; length: 13; CDR3: ASSYSRRGDSPLH
J: TRBJ2-1; V: TRBV7-3; length: 14; CDR3: ASSPNHGQVYNEQF
J: TRBJ2-6; V: TRBV6-4; length: 12; CDR3: ASRDHSGANVLT
J: TRBJ2-7; V: TRBV7-8; length: 12; CDR3: ASSLRPLPYEQY
J: TRBJ1-2; V: TRBV5-1; length: 12; CDR3: ASSLKTREGGYT
J: TRBJ1-1; V: TRBV7-2; length: 11; CDR3: ASSLPRGTEAF
J: TRBJ1-5; V: TRBV4-3; length: 12; CDR3: ASSQAAEGQPQH
J: TRBJ1-3; V: TRBV4-2; length: 13; CDR3: ASSQISSDRNTIY
J: TRBJ2-1; V: TRBV7-3; length: 14; CDR3: ASSPKGTSGGNEQF
J: TRBJ1-1; V: TRBV30; length: 12; CDR3: AWSLKGRNTEAF
J: TRBJ2-3; V: TRBV29-1; length: 12; CDR3: SVSTVYPTDTQY
J: TRBJ2-7; V: TRBV7-9; length: 12; CDR3: ASSLGGENYEQY